These 23 T cell receptor beta chains share one sample of origin, sequenced in a study of PD-L1 blockade in urothelial cancer. The table came from immunoSEQ multiplex PCR; TCRdb's copy has only in-frame clones and leaves some out. The sample carries some 77,000 clones, roughly 87% recorded once. Specimen: PBMCs, collected around atezolizumab (anti-PD-L1) treatment. The source of these receptors is a woman aged 70-85 years with urothelial cancer.

V is TRBV2 and J is TRBJ1-2; no firm D call. V was cut by 7 bases and J by 8 bases, with 14 bases left in between. Germline lookup yields CDR1 SNHLY and CDR2 FYNNEI. The CDR3 totals 12 residues. The CDR3 loop reads CASTPPAQGYTF. CDR3 coding DNA: TGTGCCAGCACCCCCCCCGCGCAAGGCTACACCTTC.

This chain connects TRBV4-1 to TRBJ2-1; 10 nucleotides align to TRBD1. Per the germline V gene, CDR1 is MGHRA and CDR2 is YSYEKL. V was clipped by 4 bases and J by 5 bases; unmatched bases: 5. The CDR3 has 15 residues. The CDR3 region has the DNA TGCGCCAGCAGCCTGGAGACAGGGGGCCACAATGAGCAGTTCTTC. This sequence encodes CASSLETGGHNEQFF.

V gene TRBV6-5 combines with J gene TRBJ2-3, with TRBD2 as a possible D gene (7 bases). The CDR3 is 14 residues long. Germline lookup yields CDR1 MNHEY and CDR2 SVGAGI. Trimming stripped 7 bases from V and 7 bases from J, with 18 bases between. CDR3 loop: CASTKGGATYTQYF. The CDR3 DNA is TGTGCCAGCACCAAGGGGGGGGCTACCTATACGCAGTATTTT.

The count of this clone is one. This chain uses TRBV25-1 with TRBJ2-1, with 7 bases matching TRBD1. Germline CDR1 reads MGHDK; CDR2 reads SYGVNS. V shed 4 bases and J 2 bases; nucleotides not matched to a gene: 8. CDR3 length: 16 amino acids. The CDR3 coding sequence is TGTGCCAGCAGTGGTCATTCGGGACAGACCTACAATGAGCAGTTCTTC. This sequence encodes CASSGHSGQTYNEQFF. The full variable domain, completed using reference TRBV25-1 and TRBJ2-1, is EADIYQTPRYLVIGTGKKITLECSQTMGHDKMYWYQQDPGMELHLIHYSYGVNSTEKGDLSSESTVSRIRTEHFPLTLESARPSHTSQYLCASSGHSGQTYNEQFFGPGTRLTVL.

This sequence joins TRBV30 and TRBJ1-1; D might be TRBD1 (6 bases). V shed 0 bases and J shed 2 bases, with 16 bases lying between them. Germline values: CDR1 GTSNPN, CDR2 SVGIG (reference sequence). CDR3 length: 16 residues. The CDR3 DNA follows: TGTGCCTGGAGTGTACCCCCAGGGGTGAGAAACACTGAAGCTTTCTTT. This translates into CAWSVPPGVRNTEAFF.

A single count supports this clone. The gene calls are TRBV4-3 and TRBJ2-2; D uncertain. Germline CDR1 is LGHNA and CDR2 is YSLEER. V shed 2 bases and J shed 8 bases, with 18 bases lying between them. CDR3 length equals 16 residues. CDR3 loop: CASSQIGARSPGELFF. CDR3 DNA sequence: TGCGCCAGCAGCCAAATAGGAGCGCGGTCACCTGGGGAGCTGTTTTTT.

V usage is TRBV7-2 and J usage is TRBJ2-7; 10 positions agree with TRBD2. After removal of 1 base from V and 5 bases from J, the junction contained 8 bases not matched to a gene. Germline values: CDR1 SGHTA, CDR2 FQGNSA. The CDR3 spans 16 residues. CDR3 DNA: TGTGCCAGCAGCTTAGGGAGCCTAGCGGGAGTGGACGAGCAGTACTTC. The encoded protein is CASSLGSLAGVDEQYF. Filled out from reference TRBV7-2 and TRBJ2-7, the complete variable domain reads GAGVSQSPSNKVTEKGKDVELRCDPISGHTALYWYRQSLGQGLEFLIYFQGNSAPDKSGLPSDRFSAERTGGSVSTLTIQRTQQEDSAVYLCASSLGSLAGVDEQYFGPGTRLTVT.

The CDR3 DNA is TGTGCCAGCGGGGGGACGGAATACGAGCAGTACTTC. Translated: CASGGTEYEQYF. The chain links TRBV19 to TRBJ2-7, with 7 bases that match TRBD2. V dropped 9 bases and J dropped 4; count of bases not matched to a gene: 6. This CDR3 region has 12 residues. Germline V gives CDR1 LNHDA, CDR2 SQIVND (reference sequence).

The rearrangement links TRBV5-4 to TRBJ2-7, with TRBD1 as a possible D gene (5 bases). V dropped 2 bases and J dropped 0 bases, with 12 bases sitting between them. This CDR3 region has 15 residues. Germline V CDR1 and CDR2: SGHNT, YYREEE (reference sequence). CDR3 in amino acids: CASSLSTGPSYEQYF. The CDR3 region has the DNA TGTGCCAGCAGCTTAAGTACAGGCCCCTCCTACGAGCAGTACTTC.

J is TRBJ2-7 and V is TRBV28; D perhaps matches TRBD2 (5 bases). The CDR3 extends over 12 amino acids. Germline V gene lookup returns CDR1 MDHEN and CDR2 SYDVKM. V was pared by 6 bases and J by 6 bases, with 12 bases between. CDR3 nucleotides: TGTGCCAGCAGAAGTGCAGCGGCCGAGCAGTACTTC. Encoded protein: CASRSAAAEQYF. The complete variable domain, with remaining parts taken from reference TRBV28 and TRBJ2-7, reads DVKVTQSSRYLVKRTGEKVFLECVQDMDHENMFWYRQDPGLGLRLIYFSYDVKMKEKGDIPEGYSVSREKKERFSLILESASTNQTSMYLCASRSAAAEQYFGPGTRLTVT.

The chain joins TRBV4-1 to TRBJ2-1; tentatively, D is TRBD2 (5 bases). Germline V gene lookup returns CDR1 MGHRA and CDR2 YSYEKL. V was cut by 7 bases and J by 0 bases, with 13 bases left in between. There are 15 residues in the CDR3. For the CDR3, the DNA is TGCGCCAGCACCCCCCGGGGTAGCTCCTACAATGAGCAGTTCTTC. It codes for CASTPRGSSYNEQFF.

This chain links TRBV4-1 with TRBJ2-1; 13 nucleotides align to TRBD2. From germline, CDR1 is MGHRA and CDR2 YSYEKL. CDR3 size: 18 residues. The V segment lost 3 bases and the J segment 7 bases; nucleotides outside the gene matches: 12. CDR3 residues: CASSQLPLLAGGENEQFF. CDR3 nucleotide sequence: TGCGCCAGCAGCCAGCTACCGTTACTAGCGGGAGGGGAAAATGAGCAGTTCTTC.

The chain links TRBV4-3 to TRBJ2-3; 7 nucleotides match TRBD1. The CDR3 has 18 amino acids. Losses at the gene ends were 0 bases for V and 1 base for J; bases not matched to a gene: 10. Per germline, CDR1 LGHNA and CDR2 YSLEER. The DNA for the CDR3 is TGCGCCAGCAGCCAAGATTCCCTGACAGGGTCTGGCACAGATACGCAGTATTTT. Residues: CASSQDSLTGSGTDTQYF.

V usage is TRBV28 and J usage is TRBJ1-5, with no clear D. The CDR3 has 15 residues. The ends were cut back, 4 bases at V and 7 bases at J, with 17 bases in the middle. The V gene's germline CDR1 is MDHEN and CDR2 SYDVKM. The CDR3 DNA reads as TGTGCCAGCAGTTCTCGCCACCCTCTAGGACAGCCCCAGCATTTT. It encodes CASSSRHPLGQPQHF.

The chain is built from TRBV6-1 and TRBJ1-3, with D unresolved. V lost 6 bases, J lost 0 bases, and 9 bases lay in between. The CDR3 is 14 amino acids. Germline V lookup: CDR1 MNHNS, CDR2 SASEGT. The CDR3 loop is CASSDGISGNTIYF. The CDR3 bases are TGTGCCAGCAGCGACGGGATCTCTGGAAACACCATATATTTT.

The V and J genes are TRBV6-4 and TRBJ1-2; 8 nucleotides line up with TRBD1. V trimming: 0 bases; J trimming: 3 bases; junction bases outside the gene matches: 9. The germline CDR1 and CDR2 sequences are MRHNA and SNTAGT. CDR3 length: 17 residues. CDR3 nucleotide sequence: TGTGCCAGCAGTGACTCGTTCCGGACAGGGAACCACTATGGCTACACCTTC. It translates to CASSDSFRTGNHYGYTF.

The V and J genes are TRBV5-1 and TRBJ1-4; a possible D gene is TRBD1 (5 bases). Trimming took off 0 bases at V and 5 bases at J, with 11 bases between the two ends. The germline V gene has CDR1 SGHRS and CDR2 YFSETQ. The CDR3 consists of 15 residues. The DNA of the CDR3 is TGCGCCAGCAGCTTGGCCCAGGGATTAAATGAAAAACTGTTTTTT. Protein: CASSLAQGLNEKLFF.

The chain links TRBV5-1 to TRBJ1-1; 8 positions agree with TRBD1. V lost 0 bases, J lost 1 base, and 8 bases stayed unmatched. The CDR3 is made up of 17 amino acids. Looked up from germline, CDR1 is SGHRS and CDR2 is YFSETQ. Written as DNA, the CDR3 is TGCGCCAGCAGCTTGGTTTATCGGACAGGGACGAACACTGAAGCTTTCTTT. It translates to CASSLVYRTGTNTEAFF.

The gene calls are TRBV28 and TRBJ2-1, with D tentatively TRBD2 (5 bases). The V end was cut by 2 bases, the J end by 5 bases, with 16 bases between. The CDR3 extends over 16 amino acids. From germline, CDR1 is MDHEN and CDR2 SYDVKM. CDR3 sequence (DNA): TGTGCCAGCAGTTTACCCACGAGGAGGAGGAACAATGAGCAGTTCTTC. Protein sequence: CASSLPTRRRNNEQFF.

J is TRBJ1-1 and V is TRBV4-3; D is ambiguous. The CDR3 runs 13 residues. V lost 0 bases, J lost 3 bases, and 5 bases lay in between. Germline V gives CDR1 LGHNA, CDR2 YSLEER. The CDR3 region is CASSQERDTEAFF. The DNA for the CDR3 is TGCGCCAGCAGCCAAGAAAGAGACACTGAAGCTTTCTTT.

CDR3 in DNA: TGTGCCAGCAGCTTACTCGGGACAGATACGCAGTATTTT. It is translated as CASSLLGTDTQYF. The rearrangement uses TRBV7-6 and TRBJ2-3; no definite D call. The ends were cut back, 2 bases at V and 3 bases at J, with 6 bases in the middle. CDR1 is SGHVS and CDR2 is FNYEAQ in the germline V gene. The CDR3 runs to 13 residues. Using reference TRBV7-6 and TRBJ2-3 for the parts outside the CDR3, the full variable domain is GAGVSQSPRYKVTKRGQDVALRCDPISGHVSLYWYRQALGQGPEFLTYFNYEAQQDKSGLPNDRFSAERPEGSISTLTIQRTEQRDSAMYRCASSLLGTDTQYFGPGTRLTVL.

This chain connects TRBV4-2 to TRBJ1-2; D is unclear. The CDR3 contains 13 residues. The V gene's germline CDR1 is LGHNA and CDR2 YNFKEQ. Between the trimmed V and J ends, which lost 5 bases and 5 bases, there was a span of 12 bases. CDR3 sequence reads: CASSTEEGYGYTF. CDR3 nucleotides: TGTGCCAGCAGCACAGAGGAGGGTTATGGCTACACCTTC.

In its sample, this clone was seen a few times. This rearrangement joins TRBV5-1 to TRBJ2-3, with a possible D match to TRBD1 (6 bases). Germline lookup yields CDR1 SGHRS and CDR2 YFSETQ. With 0 bases removed from V and 6 bases from J, the gap between germline ends came to 14 bases. This CDR3 is 15 amino acids long. CDR3 DNA: TGCGCCAGCAGCTTGGACAGGGTAGGCGGGGATACGCAGTATTTT. Encoded protein: CASSLDRVGGDTQYF.